Each of the 14 T cell receptor beta chains below was sequenced from the same sample in a study of blood T cell repertoires in COVID-19. Profiled with immunoSEQ multiplex PCR; TCRdb holds only in-frame clones, not every one. The table shows 120,000 or so clones, with 88% occurring only once. Material for sequencing was peripheral blood. Every receptor here comes from a human donor in a cohort sampled during active COVID-19.

V usage is TRBV10-3 and J usage is TRBJ2-5, with TRBD1 as a possible D gene (5 bases). The V gene lost 8 bases and the J gene lost 2 bases, with 12 bases spanning the gap. The CDR3 contains 13 residues. Germline V gene data show CDR1 as ENHRY and CDR2 as SYGVKD. This chain's CDR3 is CAIAAGLQETQYF. Here the CDR3 DNA reads TGTGCCATCGCTGCAGGGTTACAAGAGACCCAGTACTTC.

The chain uses TRBV11-2 and TRBJ2-3; D may be TRBD2 (5 bases). V was shortened by 1 base and J by 2 bases, with 7 bases between the two germline ends. Germline V gene lookup returns CDR1 SGHAT and CDR2 FQNNGV. The CDR3 runs to 14 residues. The CDR3 loop is CASSLGAATDTQYF. Here the CDR3 DNA reads TGTGCCAGCAGCTTAGGAGCGGCCACAGATACGCAGTATTTT.

The V and J genes are TRBV5-6 and TRBJ2-6, with unresolved D. The CDR3 contains 17 residues. V lost 3 bases to trimming and J lost 0 bases, with 13 bases between them. Germline assignment: CDR1 SGHDT and CDR2 YYEEEE. The CDR3 coding sequence is TGTGCCAGCAGCTCGACCCTAGGAGACTCTGGGGCCAACGTCCTGACTTTC. Its protein is CASSSTLGDSGANVLTF.

The gene calls are TRBV4-1 and TRBJ1-4, with D possibly TRBD1 on 5 matching bases. CDR3 length: 18 residues. Deletions cut 1 base from V and 3 bases from J, with 18 bases between. Germline CDR1 reads MGHRA; CDR2 reads YSYEKL. The CDR3 sequence: CASSQAGVSNRANEKLFF. CDR3 coding DNA: TGCGCCAGCAGCCAAGCGGGGGTTTCTAACCGGGCTAATGAAAAACTGTTTTTT.

This clone has more than one count but fewer than ten. The chain has TRBV10-1 and TRBJ2-1, with D perhaps TRBD1 (5 bases). Trimming took off 2 bases at V and 0 bases at J, with 5 bases between the two ends. The CDR3 is made up of 14 amino acids. CDR1 is WNHNN, CDR2 SYGVQD, per germline (reference sequence). The CDR3: CASSEGASYNEQFF. The CDR3 coding sequence is TGCGCCAGCAGTGAGGGGGCCTCCTACAATGAGCAGTTCTTC.

V and J are TRBV3-1 (or the pseudogene TRBV3-2) and TRBJ2-7, with 8 bases identical to TRBD2. This CDR3 is built from 16 residues. The germline gives CDR1 LGHDT, CDR2 YNNKEL (reference sequence). Unmatched junction bases numbered 12, after V lost 4 bases and J lost 4 bases. The CDR3 region has the DNA TGTGCCAGCAGCCGTTTCGGACTAGCTCTCGGGTACGAGCAGTACTTC. Translation gives CASSRFGLALGYEQYF.

This clone has only a few counts. The chain carries TRBV10-3 and TRBJ2-1, with a tentative D call TRBD1 (5 bases). This CDR3 has 18 residues. V dropped 3 bases and J dropped 7 bases, with 25 bases sitting between them. CDR1 and CDR2 (germline): ENHRY, SYGVKD. The CDR3 DNA is TGTGCCATCAGTGATATCCACAGGCGTCGGCTAGGTGAAAATGAGCAGTTCTTC. It codes for CAISDIHRRRLGENEQFF.

The CDR3: CASSAGASGRGAYEQYF. The CDR3 DNA reads as TGCGCCAGCAGCGCGGGAGCCTCGGGGCGGGGGGCCTACGAGCAGTACTTC. The chain joins TRBV4-1 to TRBJ2-7, with 8 bases lining up with TRBD2. V gave up 5 bases and J gave up 2 bases; unmatched junction bases: 14. This CDR3 comprises 17 residues. The germline V gene has CDR1 MGHRA and CDR2 YSYEKL.

The V and J genes are TRBV9 and TRBJ2-5, with 8 bases matching TRBD2. The length of the CDR3 is 15 residues. The germline V gene encodes CDR1 SGDLS and CDR2 YYNGEE. V lost 0 bases, J lost 4 bases, and 5 bases stayed unmatched. CDR3 DNA sequence: TGTGCCAGCAGCGTAGGGGGAGCGGGAGTAGAGACCCAGTACTTC. This sequence encodes CASSVGGAGVETQYF.

The V gene is TRBV28, the J gene TRBJ2-6; no clear D gene. CDR1 is MDHEN, CDR2 SYDVKM, per germline. The CDR3 runs 14 residues. Trimming left V 5 bases short and J 0 bases short, with 5 bases between. Here the CDR3 reads CASSTVSGANVLTF. The CDR3 DNA is TGTGCCAGCAGTACAGTCTCTGGGGCCAACGTCCTGACTTTC.

This clone was recorded a few times. The rearrangement links TRBV27 to TRBJ1-5; 7 bases are shared with TRBD1. CDR1 is MNHEY, CDR2 SMNVEV, per germline (reference sequence). This CDR3 spans 13 amino acids. The V and J ends lost 6 bases and 7 bases, in that order; junction bases with no gene match: 6. CDR3 bases: TGTGCCAGCAGCGGAACAGGGGCGCAGCCCCAGCATTTT. It encodes CASSGTGAQPQHF.

The chain couples TRBV30 to TRBJ1-3; 8 nucleotides line up with TRBD1. The CDR3 is 14 residues long. The J segment lost 3 bases and the V segment lost 3 bases, leaving 4 bases of the junction unmatched. Germline V lookup: CDR1 GTSNPN, CDR2 SVGIG (reference sequence). CDR3 loop: CAWRQGVGGNTIYF. The CDR3 DNA follows: TGTGCCTGGAGACAGGGGGTCGGTGGAAACACCATATATTTT.

The chain combines TRBV7-9 with TRBJ2-3; 10 positions agree with TRBD2. V shed 1 base and J 4 bases; nucleotides not matched to a gene: 5. Germline V gene data show CDR1 as SEHNR and CDR2 as FQNEAQ (reference sequence). This CDR3 contains 16 residues. The CDR3 region has the DNA TGTGCCAGCAGCTTAGGGACTCTAGCGGGAGCAGATACGCAGTATTTT. It encodes CASSLGTLAGADTQYF.

The chain combines TRBV6-5 with TRBJ2-7; weak D call: TRBD1 (5 bases). This CDR3 comprises 13 residues. Germline V gives CDR1 MNHEY, CDR2 SVGAGI. As DNA, the CDR3 is TGTGCTTGGGCGAGACAGCAGCCTTACGAGCAGTACTTC. Translating gives CAWARQQPYEQYF.